This TCR beta chain emerged from a study of T cells in Graves' hyperthyroidism and ophthalmopathy (dated by TCRdb to the late 2010s). Concerning the study at large: Peripheral blood was sampled at the time of initial diagnosis, prior to any treatment. In addition, the study compared T-cell repertoires in thyroid tissue and in blood from roughly 6 Graves' hyperthyroidism patients. TCR V-J signatures able to tell the groups apart were searched for in a discovery cohort of some 100 patients, of whom over 40 had Graves' ophthalmopathy and 57 had stable Graves' hyperthyroidism. The roughly 94 discovery patients were randomly split 7:3 into training and test sets. The paper describes TCR Vbeta CDR3 sequencing of 120 to 150 peripheral blood samples, made up of about 40 ophthalmopathy patients, some 76 hyperthyroidism patients and around 17 progressor patients. Prospective prediction of ophthalmopathy was tested in an independent validation cohort consisting of 18 hyperthyroidism patients and about 17 patients who later progressed to ophthalmopathy. Once sampling was done, hyperthyroidism patients were given methimazole at a starting dose of 30 mg daily, whereas ophthalmopathy patients were given high-dose intravenous methylprednisolone. Study-wide conclusions, independent of this receptor: Ophthalmopathy was separated from stable hyperthyroidism by a 13 V-J signature model, with approximately 86% sensitivity and 81% to 82% specificity obtained in cross-validation and 80%/75% obtained in testing. During validation, the model predicted progression to ophthalmopathy a median of around 6 months ahead of onset, with around 71% sensitivity and more than 72% specificity. Most expanded thyroid clonotypes (frequency above 0.001) were also found in blood, which suggests that blood repertoires may mirror thyroid immune responses. No statistical method was used to set the sample size in advance, and investigators knew the group allocation.

Ophthalmopathy patients had moderately to severely active disease, Clinical Activity Score of at least 3, NOSPECS grade of at least 4, and duration under 3 months. Exclusion was applied to patients with uncontrolled infections, other autoimmune diseases, pregnancy or lactation. Diagnoses relied on clinical symptoms, serum thyroxine and TRAb, thyroid ultrasound and orbital computed tomography. PBMCs were separated from about 10 ml of fresh peripheral blood using Ficoll-Paque density gradient centrifugation. Total RNA was extracted using Trizol reagent, and RNA quality was assessed on an Agilent 2100 Bioanalyzer. In its sample, this clonotype was seen a few times. What antigen it recognizes has not been identified. No per-base quality is available; no much larger clone lies one base away. CDR1 is given as SNHLY and CDR2 as FYNNEI, both from the germline V gene. Reading from cysteine to phenylalanine, the CDR3 counts 13 amino acids. Left in the record is the CDR3 DNA by itself, 39 bases read in frame from the first base. V gives up 11 bases and J gives up 8 bases, and the segment between their germline ends measures 18 bases.

Amplification of TCR beta CDR3 regions was carried out from RNA transcripts. The first round of RT-PCR for the TCR CDR3 was performed with the HTBI primer set and the Qiagen OneStep RT-PCR kit. Libraries were constructed in a second round of multiplex PCR, after which size selection and purification were performed. Sequencing of the libraries was done on an Illumina HiSeq2000 using paired-end 100 bp reads. In the original analysis: SOAPnuke was used to process the raw data, throwing out any read that contained adapters or uncalled bases, had a mean Phred below 15, or lacked an exact constant-primer or identifier match. COPE v1.2.5 was used to merge the high-quality paired reads, and each unique nucleotide sequence was defined as a clonotype. MiTCR v1.1 was used to align clonotypes to the IMGT TRBV, TRBD and TRBJ reference segments. The analysis was restricted to V-J combinations with a frequency above 0.0001, which together covered 99.2% of the repertoires. A TCS score was defined as the ratio between F50 (clonal expansion) and ExV (chaos), using BLOSUM62-based TCRdist between CDR3 peptides within each V-J. Welch's t-statistics and random forest reduced several hundred V-J features to roughly 13, which were used in a naive Bayes classifier (R e1071). TCRdb trimmed public reads at Q25 via fastp, called clones via MiXCR and kept in-frame beta chains. Every entry covers one CDR3 protein and lists the most common genes and DNA from its rows. TCRdb, rather than the study authors, made the V and J calls. This sample is represented by approximately 300,000 distinct CDR3 sequences; approximately 18% of them were singletons. About two fifths of the sample comes from the top ten.

The sample consisted of blood. The source of this sequence is a man aged 50 or older with Graves' ophthalmopathy. The chain joins TRBV2 to TRBJ1-4, with TRBD1 tentatively as D gene (5 bases match). Read as DNA, the sequence is TGTGCCTGTCACGGGACCCGGGGGGAAAAACTGTTTTTT. The translation is CACHGTRGEKLFF.